A selection of T cell receptor beta chains follows, all from one sample in a study of blood T cell repertoires in COVID-19. Sequenced by immunoSEQ multiplex PCR; TCRdb stores in-frame clones only, minus some. Among approximately 120,000 clones, around 85% were seen once, and the ten largest hold roughly 18%. The specimen sequenced was peripheral blood. The receptors here all came from a woman between 45 and 65 years old who had recovered from COVID-19. CDR3s include the opening cysteine and the closing phenylalanine or tryptophan. The order of the fields is V gene, clone size, J gene, CDR3 length, D gene, CDR3 protein, CDR3 DNA. A D gene is named only where the DNA matches it firmly. Not all rows give a size; the values are once, few, many and, for expanded clones, a class.

v_call: TRBV6-5
clone_size: few
j_call: TRBJ2-7
cdr3_length: 15
d_call: TRBD1
cdr3_aa: CASSYSDRASYEQYF
cdr3_nt: TGTGCCAGCAGTTACTCCGACAGGGCCTCCTACGAGCAGTACTTC

v_call: TRBV12-3/TRBV12-4
clone_size: -
j_call: TRBJ2-7
cdr3_length: 13
d_call: TRBD2
cdr3_aa: CASSLAGGYEQYF
cdr3_nt: TGTGCCAGCAGTTTAGCGGGGGGGTACGAGCAGTACTTC

v_call: TRBV5-1
clone_size: -
j_call: TRBJ2-1
cdr3_length: 18
d_call: TRBD2
cdr3_aa: CASRTSFMILSSYNEQFF
cdr3_nt: TGCGCCAGCAGGACTAGCTTCATGATTTTGAGCTCCTACAATGAGCAGTTCTTC

v_call: TRBV19
clone_size: -
j_call: TRBJ1-1
cdr3_length: 18
d_call: -
cdr3_aa: CASSMVLGGRVWGTEAFF
cdr3_nt: TGTGCCAGTAGTATGGTGTTAGGAGGGAGGGTTTGGGGCACTGAAGCTTTCTTT

v_call: TRBV10-3
clone_size: -
j_call: TRBJ2-7
cdr3_length: 16
d_call: TRBD2
cdr3_aa: CAISLTSGARFDEQYF
cdr3_nt: TGTGCCATCAGCTTGACTAGCGGGGCCCGTTTCGACGAGCAGTACTTC

v_call: TRBV7-6
clone_size: -
j_call: TRBJ2-7
cdr3_length: 18
d_call: TRBD1
cdr3_aa: CASSLAFRPGQGEYEQYF
cdr3_nt: TGTGCCAGCAGCCTGGCCTTCCGACCGGGACAGGGAGAGTACGAGCAGTACTTC

v_call: TRBV7-3
clone_size: few
j_call: TRBJ2-3
cdr3_length: 17
d_call: -
cdr3_aa: CASSYSGNHPGTDTQYF
cdr3_nt: TGTGCCAGCAGCTACTCCGGGAATCATCCTGGCACAGATACGCAGTATTTT

v_call: TRBV12-5
clone_size: -
j_call: TRBJ2-3
cdr3_length: 15
d_call: -
cdr3_aa: CASGLVRSGTDTQYF
cdr3_nt: TGTGCTAGTGGTTTGGTTAGGTCGGGGACAGATACGCAGTATTTT

v_call: TRBV7-2
clone_size: once
j_call: TRBJ2-1
cdr3_length: 11
d_call: -
cdr3_aa: CASSFGGEQFF
cdr3_nt: TGTGCCAGCAGCTTTGGCGGGGAGCAGTTCTTC

v_call: TRBV7-8
clone_size: once
j_call: TRBJ1-4
cdr3_length: 15
d_call: -
cdr3_aa: CASTLSGGVGEKLFF
cdr3_nt: TGTGCCAGCACCTTAAGCGGGGGGGTCGGTGAAAAACTGTTTTTT

v_call: TRBV5-1
clone_size: -
j_call: TRBJ2-7
cdr3_length: 15
d_call: TRBD1
cdr3_aa: CASSLGTGFTYEQYF
cdr3_nt: TGCGCCAGCAGCTTAGGGACAGGGTTTACCTACGAGCAGTACTTC

v_call: TRBV5-4
clone_size: -
j_call: TRBJ1-1
cdr3_length: 18
d_call: -
cdr3_aa: CASSSPIGARRENTEAFF
cdr3_nt: TGTGCCAGCAGCTCCCCGATTGGGGCCCGGCGCGAGAACACTGAAGCTTTCTTT

v_call: TRBV27
clone_size: -
j_call: TRBJ2-3
cdr3_length: 15
d_call: TRBD2
cdr3_aa: CASSPLAGGTDTQYF
cdr3_nt: TGTGCCAGCAGTCCGCTAGCGGGGGGCACAGATACGCAGTATTTT

v_call: TRBV7-8
clone_size: many
j_call: TRBJ2-7
cdr3_length: 15
d_call: TRBD1
cdr3_aa: CASSLDGTGAYEQYF
cdr3_nt: TGTGCCAGCAGCTTAGACGGGACAGGGGCCTACGAGCAGTACTTC

v_call: TRBV4-2
clone_size: -
j_call: TRBJ2-3
cdr3_length: 16
d_call: TRBD2
cdr3_aa: CASSQDWAGGIDTQYF
cdr3_nt: TGTGCCAGCAGCCAAGATTGGGCGGGGGGTATAGATACGCAGTATTTT

v_call: TRBV30
clone_size: -
j_call: TRBJ2-7
cdr3_length: 11
d_call: -
cdr3_aa: CASSVLDEQYF
cdr3_nt: TGTGCCTCCTCGGTCCTCGACGAGCAGTACTTC

v_call: TRBV5-1
clone_size: once
j_call: TRBJ1-2
cdr3_length: 14
d_call: TRBD1
cdr3_aa: CASSSGQGALGYTF
cdr3_nt: TGCGCCAGCAGCTCGGGACAGGGGGCTTTGGGCTACACCTTC

v_call: TRBV2
clone_size: -
j_call: TRBJ2-7
cdr3_length: 12
d_call: -
cdr3_aa: CASSAGTYEQYF
cdr3_nt: TGTGCCAGCAGTGCAGGGACCTACGAGCAGTACTTC

v_call: TRBV7-2
clone_size: -
j_call: TRBJ1-6
cdr3_length: 17
d_call: -
cdr3_aa: CASSLVSGTTQNSPLHF
cdr3_nt: TGTGCCAGCAGCTTAGTCAGCGGTACGACCCAAAATTCACCCCTCCACTTT

v_call: TRBV27
clone_size: -
j_call: TRBJ2-3
cdr3_length: 17
d_call: TRBD2
cdr3_aa: CASSLGGLAGARDTQYF
cdr3_nt: TGTGCCAGCAGTTTAGGGGGACTAGCGGGAGCCCGAGATACGCAGTATTTT

v_call: TRBV12-3/TRBV12-4
clone_size: -
j_call: TRBJ1-4
cdr3_length: 13
d_call: -
cdr3_aa: CASTFTEGGKLFF
cdr3_nt: TGTGCCAGCACTTTCACTGAGGGAGGAAAACTGTTTTTT

v_call: TRBV11-1
clone_size: -
j_call: TRBJ1-1
cdr3_length: 14
d_call: TRBD1
cdr3_aa: CASSRDRVKTEAFF
cdr3_nt: TGTGCCAGCAGCCGAGACAGGGTCAAGACTGAAGCTTTCTTT

v_call: TRBV5-5
clone_size: few
j_call: TRBJ2-7
cdr3_length: 12
d_call: -
cdr3_aa: CASSLFREEQYF
cdr3_nt: TGTGCCAGCAGCTTGTTTCGGGAAGAGCAGTACTTC

v_call: TRBV27
clone_size: -
j_call: TRBJ2-7
cdr3_length: 13
d_call: TRBD1
cdr3_aa: CASRGTASYEQYF
cdr3_nt: TGTGCCAGCAGAGGGACAGCCTCGTACGAGCAGTACTTC

v_call: TRBV3-1/TRBV3-2
clone_size: -
j_call: TRBJ2-6
cdr3_length: 20
d_call: TRBD2
cdr3_aa: CASSQVGLAGDPSGANVLTF
cdr3_nt: TGTGCCAGCAGCCAAGTTGGACTAGCGGGGGATCCCTCTGGGGCCAACGTCCTGACTTTC

v_call: TRBV9
clone_size: -
j_call: TRBJ1-6
cdr3_length: 15
d_call: TRBD1
cdr3_aa: CASSVGTGGYSPLHF
cdr3_nt: TGTGCCAGCAGCGTAGGTACAGGGGGTTATTCACCCCTCCACTTT

v_call: TRBV18
clone_size: once
j_call: TRBJ1-6
cdr3_length: 15
d_call: -
cdr3_aa: CASSPPAGNNSPLHF
cdr3_nt: TGTGCCAGCTCACCACCGGCGGGGAATAATTCACCCCTCCACTTT

v_call: TRBV20-1
clone_size: once
j_call: TRBJ2-1
cdr3_length: 11
d_call: -
cdr3_aa: CSARNFGEQFF
cdr3_nt: TGCAGTGCTAGAAATTTCGGTGAGCAGTTCTTC

v_call: TRBV5-6
clone_size: many
j_call: TRBJ2-7
cdr3_length: 14
d_call: -
cdr3_aa: CASSLGQASYEQYF
cdr3_nt: TGTGCCAGCAGCTTGGGACAGGCCAGCTACGAGCAGTACTTC

v_call: TRBV18
clone_size: -
j_call: TRBJ1-6
cdr3_length: 15
d_call: -
cdr3_aa: CASSYEGHSNSPLHF
cdr3_nt: TGTGCCAGCTCATATGAGGGACACTCAAATTCACCCCTCCACTTT

v_call: TRBV4-2
clone_size: -
j_call: TRBJ1-5
cdr3_length: 17
d_call: -
cdr3_aa: CASSQEQDSLSNQPQHF
cdr3_nt: TGTGCCAGCAGCCAAGAACAGGACAGTCTTAGCAATCAGCCCCAGCATTTT

v_call: TRBV6-2/TRBV6-3
clone_size: -
j_call: TRBJ1-2
cdr3_length: 15
d_call: -
cdr3_aa: CASSYAGDNSYGYTF
cdr3_nt: TGTGCCAGCAGTTACGCCGGGGACAACTCCTATGGCTACACCTTC

v_call: TRBV3-1/TRBV3-2
clone_size: once
j_call: TRBJ2-5
cdr3_length: 17
d_call: -
cdr3_aa: CASSRLNEQARQRTQYF
cdr3_nt: TGTGCCAGCAGCCGGTTAAACGAGCAGGCAAGACAAAGGACCCAGTACTTC

v_call: TRBV11-2
clone_size: -
j_call: TRBJ2-7
cdr3_length: 14
d_call: -
cdr3_aa: CASSLVRGRLEQYF
cdr3_nt: TGTGCCAGCAGCTTAGTCCGGGGTCGGCTCGAGCAGTACTTC

v_call: TRBV4-2
clone_size: -
j_call: TRBJ2-1
cdr3_length: 16
d_call: TRBD2
cdr3_aa: CASSQVSGRANDEQFF
cdr3_nt: TGTGCCAGCAGCCAAGTTTCAGGGAGGGCCAACGATGAGCAGTTCTTC

v_call: TRBV6-1
clone_size: -
j_call: TRBJ2-3
cdr3_length: 15
d_call: TRBD2
cdr3_aa: CASSEGAGGPYTQYF
cdr3_nt: TGTGCCAGCAGTGAGGGGGCGGGGGGGCCGTATACGCAGTATTTT

v_call: TRBV28
clone_size: -
j_call: TRBJ1-5
cdr3_length: 14
d_call: -
cdr3_aa: CASGGVYSNQPQHF
cdr3_nt: TGTGCCAGCGGGGGGGTTTATAGCAATCAGCCCCAGCATTTT

v_call: TRBV18
clone_size: few
j_call: TRBJ1-1
cdr3_length: 13
d_call: -
cdr3_aa: CASSPGHLAEAFF
cdr3_nt: TGTGCCAGCTCACCGGGACATCTCGCTGAAGCTTTCTTT

v_call: TRBV30
clone_size: -
j_call: TRBJ2-1
cdr3_length: 14
d_call: -
cdr3_aa: CAWSVAHPRNEQFF
cdr3_nt: TGTGCCTGGAGTGTAGCGCATCCTAGGAATGAGCAGTTCTTC

v_call: TRBV9
clone_size: -
j_call: TRBJ2-7
cdr3_length: 13
d_call: -
cdr3_aa: CASSPGPIYEQYF
cdr3_nt: TGTGCCAGCAGCCCAGGCCCCATATACGAGCAGTACTTC

v_call: TRBV30
clone_size: -
j_call: TRBJ2-7
cdr3_length: 15
d_call: TRBD1
cdr3_aa: CACDRAEFSGYEQYF
cdr3_nt: TGTGCCTGCGACAGGGCAGAATTTTCTGGCTACGAGCAGTACTTC

v_call: TRBV5-1
clone_size: -
j_call: TRBJ2-3
cdr3_length: 15
d_call: TRBD2
cdr3_aa: CASSLELAGTDTQYF
cdr3_nt: TGCGCCAGCAGCTTGGAACTAGCGGGAACAGATACGCAGTATTTT

v_call: TRBV27
clone_size: -
j_call: TRBJ2-7
cdr3_length: 16
d_call: TRBD2
cdr3_aa: CASSTWTSGDTYEQYF
cdr3_nt: TGTGCCAGCAGTACCTGGACTAGCGGGGACACCTACGAGCAGTACTTC

v_call: TRBV20-1
clone_size: -
j_call: TRBJ1-5
cdr3_length: 13
d_call: -
cdr3_aa: CSASRQEAQPQHF
cdr3_nt: TGCAGTGCTAGTAGGCAGGAGGCTCAGCCCCAGCATTTT

v_call: TRBV6-2/TRBV6-3
clone_size: few
j_call: TRBJ1-1
cdr3_length: 14
d_call: TRBD1
cdr3_aa: CASSHTGTGFKAFF
cdr3_nt: TGTGCCAGCAGCCACACCGGGACAGGGTTTAAAGCTTTCTTT

v_call: TRBV2
clone_size: -
j_call: TRBJ2-3
cdr3_length: 12
d_call: -
cdr3_aa: CASNSGPDTQYF
cdr3_nt: TGTGCCAGCAATTCTGGGCCAGATACGCAGTATTTT

v_call: TRBV6-5
clone_size: -
j_call: TRBJ1-2
cdr3_length: 12
d_call: -
cdr3_aa: CASSWGINGYTF
cdr3_nt: TGTGCCAGCAGTTGGGGCATTAATGGCTACACCTTC

v_call: TRBV28
clone_size: few
j_call: TRBJ1-4
cdr3_length: 16
d_call: TRBD1
cdr3_aa: CASSSPRQGENEKLFF
cdr3_nt: TGTGCCAGCAGTTCCCCCCGGCAGGGGGAGAATGAAAAACTGTTTTTT

v_call: TRBV13
clone_size: -
j_call: TRBJ2-7
cdr3_length: 14
d_call: TRBD1
cdr3_aa: CASSSGTGRYEQYF
cdr3_nt: TGTGCCAGCAGCTCCGGGACAGGGAGATACGAGCAGTACTTC

v_call: TRBV4-2
clone_size: -
j_call: TRBJ2-7
cdr3_length: 16
d_call: -
cdr3_aa: CASSQDRGNLGYEQYF
cdr3_nt: TGTGCCAGCAGCCAAGATCGAGGGAACTTGGGTTACGAGCAGTACTTC

v_call: TRBV30
clone_size: -
j_call: TRBJ2-5
cdr3_length: 14
d_call: TRBD2
cdr3_aa: CAWTRGTSGETQYF
cdr3_nt: TGTGCCTGGACCCGGGGGACTAGCGGAGAGACCCAGTACTTC

v_call: TRBV12-3/TRBV12-4
clone_size: -
j_call: TRBJ2-7
cdr3_length: 13
d_call: -
cdr3_aa: CASEDGEAGEQYF
cdr3_nt: TGTGCCAGCGAAGACGGGGAGGCGGGTGAGCAGTACTTC

v_call: TRBV19
clone_size: -
j_call: TRBJ2-2
cdr3_length: 20
d_call: TRBD2
cdr3_aa: CASSTQNSLLAGGNTGELFF
cdr3_nt: TGTGCCAGTAGTACCCAAAACTCACTCCTAGCGGGAGGAAACACCGGGGAGCTGTTTTTT

v_call: TRBV11-3
clone_size: -
j_call: TRBJ2-3
cdr3_length: 16
d_call: TRBD2
cdr3_aa: CASSKAGGSSTDTQYF
cdr3_nt: TGTGCCAGCAGCAAAGCGGGGGGGTCTAGCACAGATACGCAGTATTTT

v_call: TRBV21-1
clone_size: -
j_call: TRBJ2-7
cdr3_length: 17
d_call: -
cdr3_aa: CASSKGGTRGALYEQYF
cdr3_nt: TGTGCCAGCAGCAAAGGGGGCACGCGGGGGGCCCTCTACGAGCAGTACTTC

v_call: TRBV7-3
clone_size: -
j_call: TRBJ1-1
cdr3_length: 13
d_call: -
cdr3_aa: CASSLSMNTEAFF
cdr3_nt: TGTGCCAGCAGCTTATCTATGAACACTGAAGCTTTCTTT

v_call: TRBV30
clone_size: -
j_call: TRBJ1-2
cdr3_length: 15
d_call: -
cdr3_aa: CAWTPGGALGYGYTF
cdr3_nt: TGTGCCTGGACCCCGGGAGGGGCTCTCGGCTATGGCTACACCTTC

v_call: TRBV25-1
clone_size: -
j_call: TRBJ2-7
cdr3_length: 14
d_call: -
cdr3_aa: CASRGRTEISEQYF
cdr3_nt: TGTGCCAGCAGAGGTCGGACAGAAATATCCGAGCAGTACTTC

v_call: TRBV13
clone_size: -
j_call: TRBJ2-3
cdr3_length: 16
d_call: -
cdr3_aa: CASSQVQPRSTDTQYF
cdr3_nt: TGTGCCAGCAGCCAGGTGCAGCCGAGAAGCACAGATACGCAGTATTTT

v_call: TRBV7-2
clone_size: -
j_call: TRBJ2-1
cdr3_length: 19
d_call: TRBD2
cdr3_aa: CASSLESGLAGSSYNEQFF
cdr3_nt: TGTGCCAGCAGCTTGGAGAGCGGCCTAGCGGGAAGCTCCTACAATGAGCAGTTCTTC